The 20 T cell receptor beta chains reported below all come from one sample, sequenced in a study of radiation and T cells in renal cell carcinoma. Data came from immunoSEQ multiplex PCR; TCRdb stores just in-frame clones and leaves some out. There are 100,000 to 150,000 clones in the sample; approximately 80% occur only once, and over 1.5% lies in the top ten. Time point: blood 2 weeks post-SBRT. Treatment in this sample: 15 Gy SBRT to primary tumor, nephrectomy 4 weeks later. The sequencing here drew on blood, taken from a patient whose treatment included radiotherapy and nephrectomy. Receptor source: a woman in her fifties or sixties with renal cell carcinoma.

V usage is TRBV7-9 and J usage is TRBJ1-2; 9 bases are a match to TRBD1. This CDR3 is built from 17 residues. V shed 1 base and J 6 bases; nucleotides not matched to a gene: 12. Per germline, CDR1 SEHNR and CDR2 FQNEAQ (reference sequence). The CDR3 here is CASSLGDREPLEDGYTF. The DNA for the CDR3 is TGTGCCAGCAGCTTAGGGGACAGGGAACCCTTGGAGGATGGCTACACCTTC.

This chain links TRBV28 with TRBJ2-4; D remains unclear. The V and J ends lost 4 bases and 0 bases respectively, with 13 bases between them. This CDR3 is 16 amino acids long. The germline gives CDR1 MDHEN, CDR2 SYDVKM. The CDR3 nucleotides are TGTGCCAGCAGTTCCTACATGGATCTAGCCAAAAACATTCAGTACTTC. It encodes CASSSYMDLAKNIQYF.

J is TRBJ2-7 and V is TRBV29-1; D not certain. V was shortened by 3 bases and J by 4 bases, with 7 bases between the two germline ends. Germline values: CDR1 SQVTM, CDR2 ANQGSEA. This CDR3 region has 11 residues. CDR3 bases: TGCAGCGTTGATACCGGTTACGAGCAGTACTTC. Translation gives CSVDTGYEQYF.

The chain links TRBV29-1 to TRBJ2-5; tentatively, D is TRBD1 (6 bases). V lost 4 bases and J lost 4, with 16 bases in between. The CDR3 contains 14 residues. Germline V gene lookup returns CDR1 SQVTM and CDR2 ANQGSEA. In nucleotides, the CDR3 is TGCAGCGTTGGCCTCAGGGGAATAAGAGAGACCCAGTACTTC. It translates to CSVGLRGIRETQYF. The variable domain in full, completed from reference TRBV29-1 and TRBJ2-5, reads SAVISQKPSRDICQRGTSLTIQCQVDSQVTMMFWYRQQPGQSLTLIATANQGSEATYESGFVIDKFPISRPNLTFSTLTVSNMSPEDSSIYLCSVGLRGIRETQYFGPGTRLLVL.

The chain joins TRBV18 to TRBJ1-5; 9 positions agree with TRBD1. Germline CDR1 KGHSH, CDR2 LQKENI. The V gene end was trimmed by 3 bases and the J gene end by 2 bases; junction bases not matched to a gene: 5. This CDR3 has 16 residues. The CDR3 coding sequence is TGTGCCAGCTCACCCGGGACAGGGATAGGCAATCAGCCCCAGCATTTT. Its protein is CASSPGTGIGNQPQHF.

V gene TRBV28 combines with J gene TRBJ2-7; 10 bases are shared with TRBD1. CDR3 size: 15 residues. CDR1 and CDR2 from the germline V gene are MDHEN and SYDVKM. J lost 5 bases, V lost 5 bases, and 9 bases had no gene match. CDR3 in amino acids: CASSGAGQGIHEQYF. The DNA of the CDR3 is TGTGCCAGCAGTGGGGCGGGACAGGGGATCCACGAGCAGTACTTC.

This clone was recorded a few times. The chain has TRBV4-2 and TRBJ1-1, with a possible D match to TRBD1 (5 bases). There are 16 residues in the CDR3. Trimming cost V 0 bases and J 1 base, with 12 bases left between them. CDR1 is LGHNA, CDR2 YNFKEQ, per germline. CDR3 coding DNA: TGTGCCAGCAGCCAAGATCACGGGCAGGGGAACACTGAAGCTTTCTTT. Translating it yields CASSQDHGQGNTEAFF.

A remark on this clone: Other nucleotide sequences in the sample specify the same CDR3. V usage is TRBV15 and J usage is TRBJ1-2, with a possible D match to TRBD1 (5 bases). The CDR3 runs to 13 residues. Trimming took off 3 bases at V and 2 bases at J, with 7 bases between the two ends. The germline CDR1 and CDR2 sequences are LNHNV and YYDKDF (reference sequence). This CDR3 is CATSRGGNYGYTF. The CDR3 bases are TGTGCCACCAGCAGGGGGGGGAACTATGGCTACACCTTC.

This clone was observed a few times. The rearrangement links TRBV9 to TRBJ2-5; D unresolved. Trimming removed 2 bases at V and 5 bases at J, with 13 bases between. The CDR3 length is 14 residues. In germline, CDR1 is SGDLS, CDR2 YYNGEE. The CDR3 loop is CASSVESVRETQYF. The CDR3 DNA is TGTGCCAGCAGCGTGGAGAGTGTTAGGGAGACCCAGTACTTC.

This clone was seen only once. The chain links TRBV29-1 to TRBJ2-3, with TRBD1 matching 7 bases. There are 14 residues in the CDR3. Germline assignment: CDR1 SQVTM and CDR2 ANQGSEA. Trimming removed 6 bases from V and 0 bases from J; junction bases left unmatched: 6. DNA for the CDR3: TGCAGCGTCGACCGGACAGGCAGCACAGATACGCAGTATTTT. It is translated as CSVDRTGSTDTQYF.

The chain has TRBV6-6 and TRBJ2-4; TRBD1 might be the D (6 bases). The CDR3 length is 11 residues. Germline V gives CDR1 MNHNY, CDR2 SVGAGI (reference sequence). The ends were cut back, 8 bases at V and 7 bases at J, with 9 bases in the middle. CDR3 in amino acids: CASQRGNIQYF. The CDR3 bases are TGTGCCAGCCAAAGGGGGAACATTCAGTACTTC.

The genes are TRBV2 and TRBJ1-3; D remains ambiguous. This CDR3 spans 14 amino acids. V lost 2 bases to trimming and J lost 10 bases, with 15 bases between them. Per the germline V gene, CDR1 is SNHLY and CDR2 is FYNNEI. In nucleotides, the CDR3 is TGTGCCAGCAGTGAATCCACTTCCCAGAAAACCATATATTTT. Its protein product is CASSESTSQKTIYF.

In this sample, this clone turned up a few times. V gene TRBV6-1 combines with J gene TRBJ2-7; weak D call: TRBD1 (5 bases). Trimming cost V 1 base and J 0 bases, with 13 bases left between them. Looked up from germline, CDR1 is MNHNS and CDR2 is SASEGT. The CDR3 has 16 amino acids. The CDR3 sequence: CASSEGQSVPSYEQYF. CDR3 DNA: TGTGCCAGCAGTGAAGGACAGTCGGTCCCCTCCTACGAGCAGTACTTC.

The chain is built from TRBV5-1 and TRBJ1-3, with a tentative D call TRBD1 (6 bases). The germline CDR1 and CDR2 sequences are SGHRS and YFSETQ. The CDR3 runs 14 residues. V was trimmed by 2 bases and J by 2 bases, leaving 8 bases between them. The CDR3 DNA reads as TGCGCCAGCAGCTTAGGGGGTACTGGAAACACCATATATTTT. It translates to CASSLGGTGNTIYF.

The chain is built from TRBV19 and TRBJ1-5; D is unclear. The CDR3 loop spans 12 amino acids. V was shortened by 7 bases and J by 3 bases, with 7 bases between the two germline ends. Germline loops: CDR1 LNHDA, CDR2 SQIVND (reference sequence). The CDR3 DNA is TGTGCCAGTAAGGTATTCAATCAGCCCCAGCATTTT. Protein sequence: CASKVFNQPQHF.

This clone has just one count. This sequence joins TRBV6-1 and TRBJ1-1; D call uncertain. V was cut by 8 bases and J by 10 bases, with 14 bases left in between. This CDR3 comprises 11 residues. Germline V gives CDR1 MNHNS, CDR2 SASEGT. CDR3 sequence (DNA): TGTGCCAGCTCTGACGGTATGGGAGCTTTCTTT. It encodes CASSDGMGAFF.

This clone showed up just a few times. V and J are TRBV4-3 and TRBJ2-1; the D gene could be TRBD1 or TRBD2 (6 bases each). Germline V CDR1 and CDR2: LGHNA, YSLEER. The CDR3 has 12 residues. V was cut by 8 bases and J by 7 bases, with 12 bases left in between. Written as DNA, the CDR3 is TGCGCCAGCGGGGGGCCGGGGAATGAGCAGTTCTTC. It codes for CASGGPGNEQFF.

The chain recombines TRBV5-1 with TRBJ1-4, with D possibly being TRBD1 (5 bases). Per germline, CDR1 SGHRS and CDR2 YFSETQ. The CDR3 extends over 15 amino acids. Trimming removed 5 bases at V and 1 base at J, with 12 bases between. The CDR3 sequence is CASSSLGETNEKLFF. In nucleotides, the CDR3 is TGCGCCAGCAGTTCGTTAGGGGAAACTAATGAAAAACTGTTTTTT.

V gene TRBV27 combines with J gene TRBJ1-1; tentatively, D is TRBD1 (5 bases). The V gene's germline CDR1 is MNHEY and CDR2 SMNVEV (reference sequence). This CDR3 comprises 14 residues. Trimming removed 5 bases from V and 7 bases from J, with 17 bases in between. The CDR3 sequence is CASSLGGSGFEAFF. CDR3 coding DNA: TGTGCCAGCAGTCTCGGGGGTAGCGGGTTTGAAGCTTTCTTT.

This sequence joins TRBV14 and TRBJ1-3; D remains ambiguous. In germline, CDR1 is SGHDN, CDR2 FVKESK. CDR3 size: 15 residues. Trimming stripped 3 bases from V and 0 bases from J, with 9 bases between. The CDR3 is CASSQGLNSGNTIYF. The CDR3, as DNA: TGTGCCAGCAGCCAGGGCCTCAACTCTGGAAACACCATATATTTT.